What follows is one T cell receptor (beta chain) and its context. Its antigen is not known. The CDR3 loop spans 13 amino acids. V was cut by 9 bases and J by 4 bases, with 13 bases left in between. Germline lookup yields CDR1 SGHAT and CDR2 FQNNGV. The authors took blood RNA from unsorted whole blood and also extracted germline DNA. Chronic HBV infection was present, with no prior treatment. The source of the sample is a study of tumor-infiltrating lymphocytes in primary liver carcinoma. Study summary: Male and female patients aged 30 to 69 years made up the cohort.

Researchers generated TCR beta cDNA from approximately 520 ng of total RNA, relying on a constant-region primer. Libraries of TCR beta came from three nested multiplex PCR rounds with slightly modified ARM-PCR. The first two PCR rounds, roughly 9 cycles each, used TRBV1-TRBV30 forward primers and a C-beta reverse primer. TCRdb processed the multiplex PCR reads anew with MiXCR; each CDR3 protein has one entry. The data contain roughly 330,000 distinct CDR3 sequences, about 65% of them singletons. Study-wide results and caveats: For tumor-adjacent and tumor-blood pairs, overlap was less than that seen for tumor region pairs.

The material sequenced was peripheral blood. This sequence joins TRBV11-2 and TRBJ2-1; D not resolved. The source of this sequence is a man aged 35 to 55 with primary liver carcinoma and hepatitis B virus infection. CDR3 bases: TGTGCCAGTAGAAAGGTGACTTACAATGAGCAGTTCTTC. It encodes CASRKVTYNEQFF.